A single sample is the source of the 4 T cell receptor beta chains below, sequenced in a study of breast tumors, draining lymph nodes, adjacent tissues. A single record per CDR3 protein comes from TCRdb applying MiXCR to the multiplex PCR reads. The sample has tens of thousands of distinct CDR3 sequences; roughly 24% are singletons. The sequenced material came from breast tumor tissue. The origin of the receptors is a female donor with breast cancer. Some clones in this sample may be carry-over from other donors' samples.

This clonotype was picked up many times. The chain is built from TRBV29-1 and TRBJ2-3; TRBD2 aligns across 8 bases. CDR1 SQVTM and CDR2 ANQGSEA come from the germline V gene. This CDR3 comprises 15 residues. Here the CDR3 reads CSAGRVGGGPDTQYF. The CDR3 DNA reads as TGCAGTGCCGGGAGGGTAGGCGGGGGGCCAGATACGCAGTATTTT.

This clonotype was observed many times. The V gene is TRBV10-2, the J gene TRBJ2-1, with 7 bases that match TRBD1. The trim removed 9 bases at V and 5 bases at J, leaving 10 bases unmatched. There are 14 residues in the CDR3. From germline, CDR1 is WSHSY and CDR2 SAAADI. In nucleotides, the CDR3 is TGCGCCAGTACTGACAGGGAGATCCACAATGAGCAGTTCTTC. Amino acids: CASTDREIHNEQFF.

This clonotype was recorded many times. V is TRBV6-5 and J is TRBJ2-7, with D unresolved. V was clipped by 2 bases and J by 1 base, with 6 bases between them. The CDR3 contains 13 residues. The germline gives CDR1 MNHEY, CDR2 SVGAGI. CDR3 DNA: TGTGCCAGCAGTTACCGCGCATCCTACGAGCAGTACTTC. Protein sequence: CASSYRASYEQYF.

The table lists this clonotype with a count of one. The CDR3 region is CASSYLQTERYF. CDR3 DNA sequence: TGTGCCAGCAGTTACTTGCAGACAGAAAGGTACTTC. The chain links TRBV5-8 to TRBJ2-7, with D tentatively TRBD1 (5 bases). The CDR3 has 12 residues. Germline V gene sequence: CDR1 SGHTS, CDR2 YDEGEE. The V end lost 5 bases, the J end lost 12 bases, and 18 bases lay between the germline ends.